Sequencing of this T cell receptor (beta chain) was carried out in a study of blood T cell repertoires in COVID-19. Study details: Spain, Italy and the United States supplied samples that represented acute and convalescent COVID-19. Sources were T cells, B-cell-depleted T cells, or PBMCs; the material itself was cDNA or gDNA.

This CDR3 spans 14 amino acids. Looked up from germline, CDR1 is MDHEN and CDR2 is SYDVKM. Enrolled during active infection, Seattle patients were then followed longitudinally. How the authors handled the data: Reference gene primer amplification gave nucleated cell count estimates. Generated by immunoSEQ multiplex PCR, the TCRdb table keeps only in-frame clones and is missing some. V and J calls and clone size are those listed in that table; D and trimming were worked out from the DNA. The sample has some 200,000 clones; around 81% are singletons. The source material was peripheral blood. The chain recombines TRBV28 with TRBJ1-2, with TRBD1 as a possible D gene (6 bases). This sequence originates from a man between 60 and 70 years old with COVID-19, enrolled during active disease. This chain's CDR3 is CAHERGGPSYGYTF. The CDR3 bases are TGTGCACACGAAAGGGGGGGTCCCAGCTATGGCTACACCTTC.